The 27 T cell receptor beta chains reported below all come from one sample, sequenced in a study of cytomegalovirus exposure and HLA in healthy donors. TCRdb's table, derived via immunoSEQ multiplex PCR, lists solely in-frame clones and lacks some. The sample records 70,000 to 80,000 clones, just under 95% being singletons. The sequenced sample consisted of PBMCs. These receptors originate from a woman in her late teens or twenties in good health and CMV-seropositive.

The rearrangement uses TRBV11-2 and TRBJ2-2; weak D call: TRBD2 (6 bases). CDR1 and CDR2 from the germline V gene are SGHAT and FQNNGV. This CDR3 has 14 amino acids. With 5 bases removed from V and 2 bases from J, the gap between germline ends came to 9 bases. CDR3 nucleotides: TGTGCCAGCAGCGGGGCGGGAAACACCGGGGAGCTGTTTTTT. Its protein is CASSGAGNTGELFF.

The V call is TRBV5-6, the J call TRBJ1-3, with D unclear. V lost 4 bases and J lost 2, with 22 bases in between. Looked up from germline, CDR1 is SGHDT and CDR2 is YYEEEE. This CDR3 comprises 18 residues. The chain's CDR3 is CASSTIGRFGDPGNTIYF. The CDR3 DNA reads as TGTGCCAGCAGCACAATTGGGCGGTTCGGGGATCCTGGAAACACCATATATTTT.

CDR3 protein: CASSRGGTGLREQFF. CDR3 nucleotides: TGTGCCAGCAGCCGCGGCGGGACAGGGTTACGGGAGCAGTTCTTC. This rearrangement joins TRBV27 to TRBJ2-1; TRBD1 matches at 9 bases. V was clipped by 6 bases and J by 10 bases; unmatched bases: 13. There are 15 residues in the CDR3. Germline V gene data show CDR1 as MNHEY and CDR2 as SMNVEV (reference sequence).

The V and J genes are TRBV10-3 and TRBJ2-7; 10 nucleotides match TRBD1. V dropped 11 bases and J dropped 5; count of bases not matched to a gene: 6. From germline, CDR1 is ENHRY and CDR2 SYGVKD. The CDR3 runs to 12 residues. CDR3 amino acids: CAYSGTGDEQYF. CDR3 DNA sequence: TGTGCCTACAGTGGGACAGGGGACGAGCAGTACTTC.

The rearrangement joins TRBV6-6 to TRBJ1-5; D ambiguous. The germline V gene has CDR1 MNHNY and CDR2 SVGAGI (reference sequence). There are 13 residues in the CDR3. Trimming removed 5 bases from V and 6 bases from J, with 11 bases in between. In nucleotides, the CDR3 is TGTGCCAGCAGTCAAGAGCACAGTCAGCCCCAGCATTTT. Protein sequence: CASSQEHSQPQHF.

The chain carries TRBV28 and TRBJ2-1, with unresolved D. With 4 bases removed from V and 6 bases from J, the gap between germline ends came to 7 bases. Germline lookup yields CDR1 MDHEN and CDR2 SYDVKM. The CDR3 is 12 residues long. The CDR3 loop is CASSSRANEQFF. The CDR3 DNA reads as TGTGCCAGCAGTTCCCGAGCCAATGAGCAGTTCTTC.

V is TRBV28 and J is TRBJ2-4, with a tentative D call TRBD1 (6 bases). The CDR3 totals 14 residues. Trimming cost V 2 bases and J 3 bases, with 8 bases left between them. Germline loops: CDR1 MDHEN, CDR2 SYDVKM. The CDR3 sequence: CASSLRGGKNIQYF. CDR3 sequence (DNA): TGTGCCAGCAGTTTAAGAGGGGGCAAAAACATTCAGTACTTC.

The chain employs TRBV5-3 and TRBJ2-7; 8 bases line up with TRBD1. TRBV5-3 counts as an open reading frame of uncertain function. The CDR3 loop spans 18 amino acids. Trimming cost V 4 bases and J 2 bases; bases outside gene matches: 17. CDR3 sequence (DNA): TGTGCCAGAAGCCACCAAAGAGCAGGGGGCTCATCAACCTACGAGCAGTACTTC. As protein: CARSHQRAGGSSTYEQYF.

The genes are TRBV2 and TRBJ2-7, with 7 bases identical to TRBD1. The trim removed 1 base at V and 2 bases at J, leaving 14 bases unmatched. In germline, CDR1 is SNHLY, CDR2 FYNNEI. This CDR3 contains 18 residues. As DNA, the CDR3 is TGTGCCAGCAGTGAAGGATTGAATTTAAGGGACAGAGCCTACGAGCAGTACTTC. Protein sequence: CASSEGLNLRDRAYEQYF.

The CDR3 bases are TGCGCCAGCAGTGAGAGTGAGGGACTCTGGGCTCAGACCGGGGAGCTGTTTTTT. Its protein product is CASSESEGLWAQTGELFF. The V and J genes are TRBV10-1 and TRBJ2-2, with D maybe TRBD2 (6 bases). Germline V CDR1 and CDR2: WNHNN, SYGVQD (reference sequence). Trimming stripped 2 bases from V and 5 bases from J, with 21 bases between. The CDR3 is 18 amino acids.

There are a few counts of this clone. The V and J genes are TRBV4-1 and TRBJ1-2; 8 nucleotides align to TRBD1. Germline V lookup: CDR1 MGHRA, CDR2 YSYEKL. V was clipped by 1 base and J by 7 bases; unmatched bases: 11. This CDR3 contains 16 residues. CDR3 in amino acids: CASSQVWQGAPGGYTF. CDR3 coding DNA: TGCGCCAGCAGCCAAGTGTGGCAGGGGGCGCCGGGTGGCTACACCTTC.

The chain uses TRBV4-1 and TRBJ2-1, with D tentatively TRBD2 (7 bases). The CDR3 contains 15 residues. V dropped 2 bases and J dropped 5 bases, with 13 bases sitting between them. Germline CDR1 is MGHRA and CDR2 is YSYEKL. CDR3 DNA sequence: TGCGCCAGCAGCCAACCTGGGAGGGACAACAATGAGCAGTTCTTC. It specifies CASSQPGRDNNEQFF.

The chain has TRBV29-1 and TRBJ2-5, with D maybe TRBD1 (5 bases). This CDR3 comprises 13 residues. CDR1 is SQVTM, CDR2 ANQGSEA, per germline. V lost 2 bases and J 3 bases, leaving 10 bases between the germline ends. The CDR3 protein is CSVEFGREETQYF. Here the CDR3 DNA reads TGCAGCGTTGAATTTGGCAGGGAAGAGACCCAGTACTTC.

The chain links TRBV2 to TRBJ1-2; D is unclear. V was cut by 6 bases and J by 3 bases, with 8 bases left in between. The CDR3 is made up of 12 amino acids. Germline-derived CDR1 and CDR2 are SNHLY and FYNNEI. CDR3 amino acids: CASRAFDYGYTF. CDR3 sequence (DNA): TGTGCCAGCAGGGCTTTTGACTATGGCTACACCTTC.

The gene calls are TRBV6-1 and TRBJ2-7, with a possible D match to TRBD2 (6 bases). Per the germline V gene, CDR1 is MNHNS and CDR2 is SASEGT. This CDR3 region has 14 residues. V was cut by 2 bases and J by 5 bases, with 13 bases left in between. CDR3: CASSELARVDEQYF. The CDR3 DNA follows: TGTGCCAGCAGTGAACTAGCGAGAGTGGACGAGCAGTACTTC.

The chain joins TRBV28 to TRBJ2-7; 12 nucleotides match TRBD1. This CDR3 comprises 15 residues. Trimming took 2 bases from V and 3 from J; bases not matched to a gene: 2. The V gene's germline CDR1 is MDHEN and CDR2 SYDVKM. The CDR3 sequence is CASSLGTGGFYEQYF. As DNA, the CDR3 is TGTGCCAGCAGTTTAGGGACAGGGGGCTTCTACGAGCAGTACTTC. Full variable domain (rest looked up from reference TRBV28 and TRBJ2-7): DVKVTQSSRYLVKRTGEKVFLECVQDMDHENMFWYRQDPGLGLRLIYFSYDVKMKEKGDIPEGYSVSREKKERFSLILESASTNQTSMYLCASSLGTGGFYEQYFGPGTRLTVT.

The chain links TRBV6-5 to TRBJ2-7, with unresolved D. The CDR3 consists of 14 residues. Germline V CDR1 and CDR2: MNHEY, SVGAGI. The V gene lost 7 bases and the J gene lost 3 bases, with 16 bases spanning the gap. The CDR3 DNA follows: TGTGCCAGCATGTCATCCCAACAAGTCTACGAGCAGTACTTC. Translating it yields CASMSSQQVYEQYF.

The DNA of the CDR3 is TGTGCCTGGAGTGACGACAGGGAGAAAGCTTTCTTT. This translates into CAWSDDREKAFF. This sequence joins TRBV30 and TRBJ1-1, with 7 positions matching TRBD1. The V gene end was trimmed by 1 base and the J gene end by 9 bases; junction bases not matched to a gene: 5. CDR1 and CDR2 from the germline V gene are GTSNPN and SVGIG (reference sequence). This CDR3 region has 12 residues. Full variable domain (rest looked up from reference TRBV30 and TRBJ1-1): SQTIHQWPATLVQPVGSPLSLECTVEGTSNPNLYWYRQAAGRGLQLLFYSVGIGQISSEVPQNLSASRPQDRQFILSSKKLLLSDSGFYLCAWSDDREKAFFGQGTRLTVV.

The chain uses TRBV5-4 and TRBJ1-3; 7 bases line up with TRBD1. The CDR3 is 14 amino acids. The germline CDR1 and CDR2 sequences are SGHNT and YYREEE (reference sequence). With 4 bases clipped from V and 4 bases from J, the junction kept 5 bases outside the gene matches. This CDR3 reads CASSPNRGGNTIYF. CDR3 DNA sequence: TGTGCCAGCAGCCCAAACAGGGGAGGAAACACCATATATTTT.

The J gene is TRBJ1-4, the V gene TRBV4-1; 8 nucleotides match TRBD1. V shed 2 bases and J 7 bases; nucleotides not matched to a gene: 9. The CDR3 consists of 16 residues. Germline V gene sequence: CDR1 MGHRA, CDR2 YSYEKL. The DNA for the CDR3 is TGCGCCAGCAGCCAACGGGACAGGCACGTACGTGAAAAACTGTTTTTT. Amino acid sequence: CASSQRDRHVREKLFF.

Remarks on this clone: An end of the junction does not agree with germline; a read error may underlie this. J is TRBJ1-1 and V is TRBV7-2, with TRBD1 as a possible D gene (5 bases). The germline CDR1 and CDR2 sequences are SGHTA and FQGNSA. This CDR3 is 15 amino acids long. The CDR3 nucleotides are TGTGCCAGCAGCTTCGCAGGGAGGGTGAAAACTGAAGCTTTCTTT. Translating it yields CASSFAGRVKTEAFF. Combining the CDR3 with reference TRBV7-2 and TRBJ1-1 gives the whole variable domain GAGVSQSPSNKVTEKGKDVELRCDPISGHTALYWYRQSLGQGLEFLIYFQGNSAPDKSGLPSDRFSAERTGGSVSTLTIQRTQQEDSAVYLCASSFAGRVKTEAFFGQGTRLTVV.

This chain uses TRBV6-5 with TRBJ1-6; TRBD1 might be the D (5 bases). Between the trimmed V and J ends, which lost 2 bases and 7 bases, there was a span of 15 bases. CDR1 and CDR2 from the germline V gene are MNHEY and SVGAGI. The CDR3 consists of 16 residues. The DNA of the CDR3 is TGTGCCAGCAGTTACCACCAGGGCAACACAAATTCACCCCTCCACTTT. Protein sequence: CASSYHQGNTNSPLHF.

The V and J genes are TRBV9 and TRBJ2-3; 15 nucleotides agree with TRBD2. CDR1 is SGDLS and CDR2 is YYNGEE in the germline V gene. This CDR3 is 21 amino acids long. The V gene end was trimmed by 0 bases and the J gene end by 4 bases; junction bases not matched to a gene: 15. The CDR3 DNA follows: TGTGCCAGCAGCGTAGGGAGGTGGAGGACTAGCGGGAGGGCCGGGGCAGATACGCAGTATTTT. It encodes CASSVGRWRTSGRAGADTQYF. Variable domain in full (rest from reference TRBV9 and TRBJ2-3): DSGVTQTPKHLITATGQRVTLRCSPRSGDLSVYWYQQSLDQGLQFLIQYYNGEERAKGNILERFSAQQFPDLHSELNLSSLELGDSALYFCASSVGRWRTSGRAGADTQYFGPGTRLTVL.

The CDR3 protein is CASSPQGHNEQFF. CDR3 in DNA: TGTGCCAGCAGCCCACAGGGCCACAATGAGCAGTTCTTC. The chain uses TRBV7-2 and TRBJ2-1; weak D call: TRBD1 (6 bases). The V and J ends lost 5 bases and 5 bases respectively, with 10 bases between them. The V gene's germline CDR1 is SGHTA and CDR2 FQGNSA. The CDR3 runs to 13 residues.

As DNA, the CDR3 is TGCGCCAGCAGCCAACGACAGGGAAGCTCTGGAAACACCATATATTTT. Its translation is CASSQRQGSSGNTIYF. The chain uses TRBV4-1 and TRBJ1-3, with 7 bases lining up with TRBD1. The CDR3 runs 16 residues. V shed 2 bases, J shed 0 bases, and the junction held 4 bases outside the gene matches. CDR1 is MGHRA, CDR2 YSYEKL, per germline.

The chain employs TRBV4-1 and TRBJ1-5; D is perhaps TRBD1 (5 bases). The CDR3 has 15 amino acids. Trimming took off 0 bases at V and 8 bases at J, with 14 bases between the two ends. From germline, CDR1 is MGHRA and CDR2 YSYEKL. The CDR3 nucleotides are TGCGCCAGCAGCCAAGACCAGACAGAATCGGAGCCCCAGCATTTT. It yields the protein CASSQDQTESEPQHF.

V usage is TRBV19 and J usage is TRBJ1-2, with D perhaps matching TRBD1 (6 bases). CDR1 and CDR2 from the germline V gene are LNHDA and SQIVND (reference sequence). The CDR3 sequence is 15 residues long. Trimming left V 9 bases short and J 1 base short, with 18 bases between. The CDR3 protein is CASQNVDSSNYGYTF. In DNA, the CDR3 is TGTGCCAGCCAGAACGTGGACAGCAGTAACTATGGCTACACCTTC. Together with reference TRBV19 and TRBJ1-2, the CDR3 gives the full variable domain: DGGITQSPKYLFRKEGQNVTLSCEQNLNHDAMYWYRQDPGQGLRLIYYSQIVNDFQKGDIAEGYSVSREKKESFPLTVTSAQKNPTAFYLCASQNVDSSNYGYTFGSGTRLTVV.